This TCR beta chain derives from a study of OX40 agonist ivuxolimab in advanced cancers. Study-wide background: The patients received ivuxolimab by intravenous route every 2 weeks at 0.01 to 10 mg/kg. A male proportion of 82.7% was recorded, with mean age approximately 64 years and range roughly 23 to 79.

Germline V CDR1 and CDR2: SGHNT, YYREEE (reference sequence). Trimming took 1 base from V and 1 from J, leaving 2 bases between them. The CDR3 contains 12 residues. Clones were read by immunoSEQ multiplex PCR, and TCRdb kept only the in-frame ones, dropping some. The data contain approximately 65,000 clones, about 92% of them seen just once; the ten biggest clones take up 0.85% to 1.2%. This clone was observed a handful of times. What it binds is unknown. Other DNA sequences in this sample translate to the same CDR3. General observations from the study: Expanded peripheral T cell antigen specificity was not determined.

This material consisted of CD4+ or CD8+ T cells sorted from blood, taken in a trial of the OX40 agonist ivuxolimab. The chain employs TRBV5-4 and TRBJ1-1; D not certain. The origin of this receptor is an adult with an advanced solid tumor such as melanoma, head and neck, liver or kidney cancer. This CDR3 reads CASSLRNTEAFF. For the CDR3, the DNA is TGTGCCAGCAGCTTGAGGAACACTGAAGCTTTCTTT.